Below are 18 T cell receptor beta chains sequenced from a single sample in a study of blood T cell repertoires in COVID-19. Data came from immunoSEQ multiplex PCR; TCRdb stores just in-frame clones and leaves some out. The sample shows 85,000 to 110,000 clones, 70% to 90% of them seen only once. The sequenced sample was peripheral blood. Receptors originate from an older woman with acute or convalescent COVID-19.

With regard to this clone: Mismatch with germline at one junction end may stem from a read error. The V gene is TRBV12-3 or TRBV12-4, the J gene TRBJ2-3; possible D gene TRBD1, 6 bases. This CDR3 comprises 13 residues. The CDR3 sequence is CASTGAHTGTQYF. Written as DNA, the CDR3 is TGTGCCAGCACAGGGGCACACACAGGTACGCAGTATTTT.

In this sample, this clone turned up once. The chain recombines TRBV15 with TRBJ2-3; D remains ambiguous. The CDR3 runs 13 residues. V lost 2 bases and J lost 4, with 7 bases in between. Germline loops: CDR1 LNHNV, CDR2 YYDKDF (reference sequence). CDR3 residues: CATSRSPADTQYF. In DNA, the CDR3 is TGTGCCACCAGCAGAAGCCCGGCAGATACGCAGTATTTT.

The DNA for the CDR3 is TGTGCCAGCAGTTCCGACAGGGTCGGTTCGTTTTTT. This gives the protein CASSSDRVGSFF. This chain links TRBV28 with TRBJ1-4, with 7 bases that match TRBD1. The germline V gene encodes CDR1 MDHEN and CDR2 SYDVKM. This CDR3 region has 12 residues. J gave up 16 bases and V 4 bases, and 9 bases lay outside the gene matches.

This clone occurred once. V gene TRBV10-3 combines with J gene TRBJ2-1; 7 bases align to TRBD2. There are 14 residues in the CDR3. The V segment lost 6 bases and the J segment 8 bases; nucleotides outside the gene matches: 10. Germline CDR1 is ENHRY and CDR2 is SYGVKD. The CDR3 DNA follows: TGTGCCATCAGCCCAGCGGGGAGTCCCTATGAGCAGTTCTTC. Translated, it gives CAISPAGSPYEQFF.

The rearrangement uses TRBV19 and TRBJ1-5, with unresolved D. This CDR3 comprises 15 residues. Trimming pared 4 bases from V and 3 bases from J, leaving 13 bases between. The V gene's germline CDR1 is LNHDA and CDR2 SQIVND (reference sequence). The CDR3 loop reads CASSTGRGDNQPQHF. CDR3 DNA sequence: TGTGCCAGTAGTACCGGACGGGGTGACAATCAGCCCCAGCATTTT.

This clone has only a few counts. The CDR3 DNA is TGCGCCAGCAGCTTGGGTAGTAACCACAATGAGCAGTTCTTC. It specifies CASSLGSNHNEQFF. This rearrangement joins TRBV5-1 to TRBJ2-1; unclear D gene. The CDR3 length is 14 residues. Trimming shortened V by 0 bases and J by 5 bases, and 9 bases separated the two germline ends. CDR1 is SGHRS, CDR2 YFSETQ, per germline.

This chain joins TRBV2 and TRBJ1-5, with D possibly matching TRBD1 (5 bases). V lost 2 bases, J lost 4 bases, and 15 bases lay in between. This CDR3 region has 16 residues. Germline V gene lookup returns CDR1 SNHLY and CDR2 FYNNEI. The CDR3 DNA sequence: TGTGCCAGCAGTGAACAGGGAGGTCCCGGGAATCAGCCCCAGCATTTT. Its protein is CASSEQGGPGNQPQHF.

The V and J genes are TRBV19 and TRBJ1-2, with TRBD1 identical over 10 bases. Trimming took 5 bases from V and 2 from J; bases not matched to a gene: 2. The CDR3 covers 14 residues. Looked up from germline, CDR1 is LNHDA and CDR2 is SQIVND (reference sequence). The CDR3 DNA follows: TGTGCCAGTAGTCGGGACAGGGGAAACTATGGCTACACCTTC. The encoded protein is CASSRDRGNYGYTF.

The chain recombines TRBV12-3 or TRBV12-4 with TRBJ1-2, with 7 bases identical to TRBD1. With 2 bases clipped from V and 5 bases from J, the junction kept 2 bases outside the gene matches. The CDR3 is made up of 13 amino acids. The CDR3 protein is CASSLPRGYGYTF. The CDR3 nucleotides are TGTGCCAGCAGTTTACCCAGGGGGTATGGCTACACCTTC.

The gene calls are TRBV4-1 and TRBJ2-3; 10 nucleotides align to TRBD2. V lost 4 bases, J lost 5 bases, and 9 bases stayed unmatched. The length of the CDR3 is 16 residues. Germline CDR1 MGHRA, CDR2 YSYEKL. CDR3 sequence: CASSLTPSSGRDTQYF. CDR3 in DNA: TGCGCCAGCAGCCTCACGCCTTCTAGCGGGAGAGATACGCAGTATTTT.

This clone turned up a few times. The chain uses TRBV27 and TRBJ2-7; 7 bases align to TRBD2. V trimming: 6 bases; J trimming: 0 bases; junction bases outside the gene matches: 5. The V gene's germline CDR1 is MNHEY and CDR2 SMNVEV (reference sequence). This CDR3 region has 14 residues. CDR3 sequence reads: CASRRDYNSYEQYV. For the CDR3, the DNA is TGTGCCAGCAGGCGGGACTACAACTCCTACGAGCAGTACGTC.

The gene calls are TRBV13 and TRBJ2-7; D is unclear. Germline V lookup: CDR1 PRHDT, CDR2 FYEKMQ (reference sequence). V lost 1 base, J lost 3 bases, and 4 bases lay in between. The CDR3 has 12 residues. CDR3 nucleotide sequence: TGTGCCAGCAGCTTAGTATTCTACGAGCAGTACTTC. This codes for CASSLVFYEQYF.

The chain is built from TRBV24-1 and TRBJ2-7; D might be TRBD1 (6 bases). This CDR3 region has 14 residues. V was trimmed by 2 bases and J by 3 bases, leaving 10 bases between them. Germline CDR1 and CDR2: KGHDR and SFDVKD. The DNA for the CDR3 is TGTGCCACCAGTGATTCCGGACAGTTCTACGAGCAGTACTTC. Amino acids: CATSDSGQFYEQYF.

The chain combines TRBV30 with TRBJ2-2; possible D gene TRBD2, 5 bases. There are 14 residues in the CDR3. Germline loops: CDR1 GTSNPN, CDR2 SVGIG (reference sequence). V was shortened by 4 bases and J by 2 bases, with 11 bases between the two germline ends. The CDR3 protein is CAWNSRLNTGELFF. The CDR3 nucleotides read TGTGCCTGGAATTCTAGACTAAACACCGGGGAGCTGTTTTTT.

This sequence joins TRBV11-3 and TRBJ1-1, with 9 bases fitting TRBD1. This CDR3 contains 15 residues. Germline CDR1 is SGHNT and CDR2 is YENEEA. J lost 4 bases, V lost 5 bases, and 8 bases had no gene match. For the CDR3, the DNA is TGTGCCAGCAGCCCCGGGACAGGGATTGGCACTGAAGCTTTCTTT. Encoded protein: CASSPGTGIGTEAFF.

The chain uses TRBV30 and TRBJ1-2, with a possible D match to TRBD1 (6 bases). This CDR3 spans 12 amino acids. CDR1 and CDR2 from the germline V gene are GTSNPN and SVGIG (reference sequence). V dropped 4 bases and J dropped 4 bases, with 10 bases sitting between them. CDR3 in DNA: TGTGCCTGGACCGCGACAGGCTATGGCTACACCTTC. This codes for CAWTATGYGYTF.

The rearrangement uses TRBV6-2 or TRBV6-3 and TRBJ1-2, with TRBD1 as a possible D gene (5 bases). Trimming took off 6 bases at V and 4 bases at J, with 12 bases between the two ends. Germline CDR1 reads MNHEY; CDR2 reads SVGEGT. The CDR3 is made up of 13 amino acids. The CDR3 spells CASSPDTGYGYTF. The CDR3 region has the DNA TGTGCCAGCAGCCCGGACACAGGCTATGGCTACACCTTC.

Only one count was recorded for this clone. The V and J genes are TRBV28 and TRBJ1-6; D gene ambiguous. Trimming shortened V by 2 bases and J by 13 bases, and 15 bases separated the two germline ends. The CDR3 has 14 residues. CDR1 MDHEN and CDR2 SYDVKM come from the germline V gene. CDR3: CASSLTRSATPLHF. CDR3 nucleotide sequence: TGTGCCAGCAGTTTAACGCGATCCGCTACGCCCCTCCACTTT. The full variable domain, in which reference TRBV28 and TRBJ1-6 provide the parts outside the CDR3, is DVKVTQSSRYLVKRTGEKVFLECVQDMDHENMFWYRQDPGLGLRLIYFSYDVKMKEKGDIPEGYSVSREKKERFSLILESASTNQTSMYLCASSLTRSATPLHFGNGTRLTVT.